A selection of T cell receptor beta chains follows, all from one sample in a study of blood T cell repertoires in COVID-19. The method was immunoSEQ multiplex PCR; TCRdb's version includes in-frame clones alone and lacks a portion of them. The sample includes approximately 200,000 clones, 70% to 85% seen only once; the top ten take 9.5% to 15%. Sequencing used peripheral blood. These TCRs come from a woman aged 45-59 years with acute or convalescent COVID-19. Both conserved end residues are part of each CDR3. Clone size is stated in some rows and not others, as once, few, many or a class when expanded.

v_gene: TRBV7-8; abundance: -; CDR3aa: CASSNSGRGPDTQYF
v_gene: TRBV6-6; abundance: -; CDR3aa: CASSYSGREYYGYTF
v_gene: TRBV5-6; abundance: -; CDR3aa: CASSLMQIRNTGELFF
v_gene: TRBV9; abundance: -; CDR3aa: CASSVLPGDRGEQYF
v_gene: TRBV7-2; abundance: -; CDR3aa: CASSLGRGDGGAYEQYF
v_gene: TRBV14; abundance: few; CDR3aa: CASSQRRGSTDTQYF
v_gene: TRBV2; abundance: -; CDR3aa: CASKEQGRTEAFF
v_gene: TRBV6-5; abundance: -; CDR3aa: CASSYSTGGWNEQFF
v_gene: TRBV6-6; abundance: once; CDR3aa: CASSLRENSAGANVLTF
v_gene: TRBV19; abundance: -; CDR3aa: CASSNQRGSASGTDTQYF
v_gene: TRBV3-1/TRBV3-2; abundance: -; CDR3aa: CASSQENLFRNTEAFF
v_gene: TRBV19; abundance: -; CDR3aa: CASSIDSRTVSLNQPQHF
v_gene: TRBV18; abundance: -; CDR3aa: CASSFSSPTSGVDTQYF
v_gene: TRBV28; abundance: many; CDR3aa: CASSFPELYGYTF
v_gene: TRBV5-5; abundance: -; CDR3aa: CASSTRDSSTNEKLFF
v_gene: TRBV15; abundance: -; CDR3aa: CATRPRGVYEQYF
v_gene: TRBV5-4; abundance: few; CDR3aa: CASSPNGKQNTEAFF
v_gene: TRBV30; abundance: -; CDR3aa: CAWSGGTQTGVNTEAFF
v_gene: TRBV30; abundance: -; CDR3aa: CAWSAGTVHQPQHF
v_gene: TRBV7-7; abundance: -; CDR3aa: CASSLAQGGDGYTF
v_gene: TRBV5-1; abundance: -; CDR3aa: CASSLSSGGDTQYF
v_gene: TRBV11-2; abundance: few; CDR3aa: CASSSGTGGTDTQYF
v_gene: TRBV6-5; abundance: -; CDR3aa: CASFVKTGKNQPQHF
v_gene: TRBV3-1/TRBV3-2; abundance: -; CDR3aa: CASMEFSGNTIYF